This entry lists 30 T cell receptor beta chains sequenced from one sample in a study of CD8 T cells in Susac syndrome (dated by TCRdb to between 2017 and 2020). Library preparation used the immunoSEQ multiplex PCR assay. RNA was extracted using the RNeasy kit, and roughly 0.45 to 1 microgram was reverse transcribed with random hexamers. TCRdb reran the public reads through fastp at Q25 and MiXCR, keeping productive beta chains. Rows matching on CDR3 protein sequence are summarized as one entry with the most common DNA and genes. In this sample the table shows around 200,000 distinct CDR3 sequences, around 95% of which occur a single time. Of the sample, around 0.076% falls within the top ten clones. Specimen: CD4+ T cells from PBMCs. The receptors were sampled from a human donor with multiple sclerosis.

CDR3 DNA: TGCAGTGCTAGCAGGGTCGGTACACCCCTCCACTTT. It encodes CSASRVGTPLHF. The chain carries TRBV20-1 and TRBJ1-6; TRBD1 is a possible D gene (5 bases). Germline values: CDR1 DFQATT, CDR2 SNEGSKA (reference sequence). With 3 bases removed from V and 11 bases from J, the gap between germline ends came to 11 bases. The CDR3 covers 12 residues.

The rearrangement uses TRBV6-5 and TRBJ1-6, with 8 bases that match TRBD1. This CDR3 contains 14 residues. J gave up 9 bases and V 5 bases, and 6 bases lay outside the gene matches. The germline CDR1 and CDR2 sequences are MNHEY and SVGAGI. This CDR3 is CASSRQGLGSPLHF. In nucleotides, the CDR3 is TGTGCCAGCAGTCGACAGGGGTTGGGTTCACCCCTCCACTTT.

The chain combines TRBV29-1 with TRBJ1-6; D is unclear. V was trimmed by 3 bases and J by 7 bases, leaving 10 bases between them. The CDR3 is 13 residues long. Per germline, CDR1 SQVTM and CDR2 ANQGSEA. CDR3 in DNA: TGCAGCGTTGAGACCAGCGCCAATTCACCCCTCCACTTT. Its protein product is CSVETSANSPLHF. Together with reference TRBV29-1 and TRBJ1-6, the CDR3 gives the full variable domain: SAVISQKPSRDICQRGTSLTIQCQVDSQVTMMFWYRQQPGQSLTLIATANQGSEATYESGFVIDKFPISRPNLTFSTLTVSNMSPEDSSIYLCSVETSANSPLHFGNGTRLTVT.

The chain has TRBV25-1 and TRBJ2-5; D perhaps matches TRBD1 (6 bases). The CDR3 contains 13 residues. CDR1 is MGHDK, CDR2 SYGVNS, per germline. V was clipped by 3 bases and J by 7 bases, with 12 bases between them. CDR3 coding DNA: TGTGCCAGCAGTGACAGGGGTCCGGGGACCCAGTACTTC. This encodes CASSDRGPGTQYF. The variable domain in full, completed from reference TRBV25-1 and TRBJ2-5, reads EADIYQTPRYLVIGTGKKITLECSQTMGHDKMYWYQQDPGMELHLIHYSYGVNSTEKGDLSSESTVSRIRTEHFPLTLESARPSHTSQYLCASSDRGPGTQYFGPGTRLLVL.

The chain uses TRBV29-1 and TRBJ2-7; D is unclear. Trimming removed 5 bases at V and 1 base at J, with 6 bases between. Germline V gene sequence: CDR1 SQVTM, CDR2 ANQGSEA. The CDR3 loop spans 11 amino acids. For the CDR3, the DNA is TGCAGCGTTCGGATTTCCTACGAGCAGTACTTC. As protein: CSVRISYEQYF.

The chain has TRBV5-6 and TRBJ2-1; a weak D match, TRBD2 (5 bases). The CDR3 runs to 14 residues. Germline lookup yields CDR1 SGHDT and CDR2 YYEEEE. The V end lost 5 bases, the J end lost 9 bases, and 18 bases lay between the germline ends. The CDR3 nucleotides read TGTGCCAGCAGGGTGTCTGTCGGGGAAGGTGAGCAGTTCTTC. It encodes CASRVSVGEGEQFF.

The V gene is TRBV4-2, the J gene TRBJ2-1; D is unclear. Deletions cut 2 bases from V and 8 bases from J, with 7 bases between. The CDR3 covers 12 residues. Germline CDR1 reads LGHNA; CDR2 reads YNFKEQ. The CDR3 bases are TGTGCCAGCAGCCAACCTATGGATGAGCAGTTCTTC. This translates into CASSQPMDEQFF.

V gene TRBV27 combines with J gene TRBJ2-1, with D maybe TRBD2 (5 bases). V lost 6 bases and J lost 4, with 16 bases in between. The germline gives CDR1 MNHEY, CDR2 SMNVEV (reference sequence). This CDR3 contains 15 residues. DNA for the CDR3: TGTGCCAGCAGCACCCGGGAAGTCCGTTACAATGAGCAGTTCTTC. Protein sequence: CASSTREVRYNEQFF.

This chain uses TRBV5-4 with TRBJ2-3; 8 bases line up with TRBD1. The CDR3 contains 14 residues. J was trimmed by 4 bases and V by 4 bases; bases with no gene match: 5. Germline CDR1 reads SGHNT; CDR2 reads YYREEE (reference sequence). The CDR3 spells CASSLDRESDTQYF. CDR3 DNA: TGTGCCAGCAGCCTGGACAGGGAGTCAGATACGCAGTATTTT.

The chain has TRBV5-1 and TRBJ1-2; 7 bases are a match to TRBD1. The trim removed 2 bases at V and 4 bases at J, leaving 5 bases unmatched. Germline assignment: CDR1 SGHRS and CDR2 YFSETQ. The CDR3 loop spans 14 amino acids. The CDR3 loop reads CASSLQGIGYGYTF. In DNA, the CDR3 is TGCGCCAGCAGCTTACAGGGGATAGGCTATGGCTACACCTTC.

This clonotype was seen only once. V is TRBV5-1 and J is TRBJ2-7, with 7 bases lining up with TRBD1. The CDR3 is 17 amino acids. Trimming took 1 base from V and 2 from J; bases not matched to a gene: 12. CDR1 is SGHRS and CDR2 is YFSETQ in the germline V gene. DNA for the CDR3: TGCGCCAGCAGCTTGTTCGGCTCGCGGACAGGTCCCTACGAGCAGTACGTC. Translating gives CASSLFGSRTGPYEQYV.

This chain joins TRBV5-4 and TRBJ2-7, with D possibly TRBD2 on 6 matching bases. The germline gives CDR1 SGHNT, CDR2 YYREEE (reference sequence). Trimming pared 4 bases from V and 1 base from J, leaving 15 bases between. This CDR3 contains 15 residues. CDR3 protein: CASSLDYSSSYEQYF. CDR3 sequence (DNA): TGTGCCAGCAGCCTGGACTACTCCTCTTCCTACGAGCAGTACTTC.

V is TRBV5-1 and J is TRBJ2-1; 8 bases are shared with TRBD1. Germline CDR1 SGHRS, CDR2 YFSETQ. V gave up 4 bases and J gave up 3 bases; unmatched junction bases: 9. There are 16 residues in the CDR3. The chain's CDR3 is CASSRTGQRGYNEQFF. The CDR3 bases are TGCGCCAGCAGCAGGACAGGGCAAAGGGGCTACAATGAGCAGTTCTTC.

The chain recombines TRBV20-1 with TRBJ2-1, with a tentative D call TRBD2 (6 bases). The germline gives CDR1 DFQATT, CDR2 SNEGSKA (reference sequence). The CDR3 has 12 amino acids. Trimming pared 6 bases from V and 9 bases from J, leaving 15 bases between. This CDR3 is CSAQWQGGEQFF. The DNA of the CDR3 is TGCAGTGCCCAGTGGCAGGGAGGTGAGCAGTTCTTC.

This clonotype was observed a single time. V is TRBV29-1 and J is TRBJ1-1; maybe TRBD1 (6 bases). Germline values: CDR1 SQVTM, CDR2 ANQGSEA. This CDR3 spans 15 amino acids. Trimming removed 2 bases at V and 1 base at J, with 14 bases between. The CDR3 region is CSVENRTEGNTEAFF. The CDR3 DNA is TGCAGCGTTGAAAATCGGACAGAGGGGAACACTGAAGCTTTCTTT.

This rearrangement joins TRBV3-1 to TRBJ1-4; D unclear. V lost 0 bases, J lost 7 bases, and 12 bases lay in between. Germline values: CDR1 LGHDT, CDR2 YNNKEL (reference sequence). The CDR3 sequence is 15 residues long. This CDR3 reads CASSQERVIGEKLFF. CDR3 sequence (DNA): TGTGCCAGCAGCCAAGAAAGGGTGATCGGTGAAAAACTGTTTTTT. The full variable domain, rest sourced from reference TRBV3-1 and TRBJ1-4, is DTAVSQTPKYLVTQMGNDKSIKCEQNLGHDTMYWYKQDSKKFLKIMFSYNNKELIINETVPNRFSPKSPDKAHLNLHINSLELGDSAVYFCASSQERVIGEKLFFGSGTQLSVL.

The rearrangement links TRBV29-1 to TRBJ2-1; D unresolved. The CDR3 loop spans 14 amino acids. The germline CDR1 and CDR2 sequences are SQVTM and ANQGSEA. Trimming shortened V by 4 bases and J by 0 bases, and 10 bases separated the two germline ends. The CDR3 spells CSVVRSFSYNEQFF. CDR3 bases: TGCAGCGTTGTGAGATCTTTCTCCTACAATGAGCAGTTCTTC.

V and J are TRBV7-3 and TRBJ2-5; unclear D gene. The CDR3 covers 13 residues. Germline-derived CDR1 and CDR2 are SGHTA and FQGTGA. V was cut by 5 bases and J by 5 bases, with 12 bases left in between. CDR3 bases: TGTGCCAGCAGCCTGACGTGGCGCGAGACCCAGTACTTC. It encodes CASSLTWRETQYF.

The gene calls are TRBV5-6 and TRBJ1-1; possibly TRBD1 for D (6 bases). The germline CDR1 and CDR2 sequences are SGHDT and YYEEEE. The V end lost 4 bases, the J end lost 3 bases, and 16 bases lay between the germline ends. The CDR3 consists of 15 residues. CDR3 DNA sequence: TGTGCCAGCAGCCGCCTCCAGGGGCTGGACACTGAAGCTTTCTTT. This gives the protein CASSRLQGLDTEAFF.

The chain recombines TRBV7-9 with TRBJ2-1, with a tentative D call TRBD2 (6 bases). Looked up from germline, CDR1 is SEHNR and CDR2 is FQNEAQ (reference sequence). This CDR3 comprises 14 residues. Trimming cost V 7 bases and J 5 bases, with 15 bases left between them. CDR3 in DNA: TGTGCCAGCAAACTACTTAGCGGTAACAATGAGCAGTTCTTC. It encodes CASKLLSGNNEQFF.

J is TRBJ2-3 and V is TRBV20-1; no clear D gene. The CDR3 contains 11 residues. V lost 0 bases, J lost 6 bases, and 4 bases lay in between. CDR1 is DFQATT, CDR2 SNEGSKA, per germline (reference sequence). DNA for the CDR3: TGCAGTGCTAGAGATTGGGATACGCAGTATTTT. It yields the protein CSARDWDTQYF.

The chain employs TRBV12-3 or TRBV12-4 and TRBJ2-7, with 7 bases aligning to TRBD2. Unmatched junction bases numbered 6, after V lost 6 bases and J lost 4 bases. The CDR3 contains 13 residues. The CDR3 loop is CASSNGGGYEQYF. The CDR3 coding sequence is TGTGCCAGCAGCAATGGCGGGGGATACGAGCAGTACTTC.

V gene TRBV11-2 combines with J gene TRBJ2-5; 12 nucleotides match TRBD2. V trimming: 3 bases; J trimming: 4 bases; junction bases outside the gene matches: 6. The CDR3 is made up of 16 amino acids. Germline CDR1 and CDR2: SGHAT and FQNNGV. CDR3 in amino acids: CASSFPGLAGRETQYF. CDR3 DNA sequence: TGTGCCAGCAGCTTCCCCGGACTAGCGGGGAGAGAGACCCAGTACTTC.

The V and J genes are TRBV4-2 and TRBJ2-1, with 8 nucleotides matching TRBD2. CDR3 length equals 16 residues. The V gene's germline CDR1 is LGHNA and CDR2 YNFKEQ. After removal of 0 bases from V and 7 bases from J, the junction contained 8 bases not matched to a gene. The CDR3 coding sequence is TGTGCCAGCAGCCAAGAGCAACGGGGGGGCAAGAATGAGCAGTTCTTC. Its translation is CASSQEQRGGKNEQFF.

This chain joins TRBV27 and TRBJ2-5; 7 bases are a match to TRBD2. CDR3 length equals 15 residues. V gave up 6 bases and J gave up 1 base; unmatched junction bases: 8. Germline-derived CDR1 and CDR2 are MNHEY and SMNVEV (reference sequence). CDR3 in DNA: TGTGCCAGCAGCCGGCTGGGAGGGGTCCAAGAGACCCAGTACTTC. This encodes CASSRLGGVQETQYF.

The chain employs TRBV29-1 and TRBJ1-1, with 7 nucleotides matching TRBD1. This CDR3 is 13 amino acids long. Germline V gives CDR1 SQVTM, CDR2 ANQGSEA. J was trimmed by 0 bases and V by 7 bases; bases with no gene match: 5. CDR3 bases: TGCAGCGCTACGGGACAGATGAACACTGAAGCTTTCTTT. Amino acid sequence: CSATGQMNTEAFF.

The chain joins TRBV20-1 to TRBJ1-2; maybe TRBD1 (6 bases). Germline V gene sequence: CDR1 DFQATT, CDR2 SNEGSKA (reference sequence). Trimming shortened V by 3 bases and J by 6 bases, and 14 bases separated the two germline ends. The CDR3 has 13 residues. CDR3 coding DNA: TGCAGTGCTAGGAGGGGGGGTGTGGATGGCTACACCTTC. It encodes CSARRGGVDGYTF.

This rearrangement joins TRBV30 to TRBJ1-2; no reliable D call. V lost 3 bases, J lost 6 bases, and 14 bases lay in between. This CDR3 comprises 13 residues. Germline V gene data show CDR1 as GTSNPN and CDR2 as SVGIG (reference sequence). The CDR3 nucleotides are TGTGCCTGGAGCGCGGGCCTGGAGGATGGCTACACCTTC. Translated: CAWSAGLEDGYTF. Full variable domain (outside the CDR3, taken from reference TRBV30 and TRBJ1-2): SQTIHQWPATLVQPVGSPLSLECTVEGTSNPNLYWYRQAAGRGLQLLFYSVGIGQISSEVPQNLSASRPQDRQFILSSKKLLLSDSGFYLCAWSAGLEDGYTFGSGTRLTVV.

The chain couples TRBV27 to TRBJ1-6, with no clear D. This CDR3 comprises 16 residues. Germline CDR1 MNHEY, CDR2 SMNVEV (reference sequence). The ends were cut back, 8 bases at V and 0 bases at J, with 14 bases in the middle. In DNA, the CDR3 is TGTGCCAGCCTTCCTGGGGTGGGCTCCTATAATTCACCCCTCCACTTT. Translating gives CASLPGVGSYNSPLHF.

J is TRBJ1-1 and V is TRBV20-1; D gene uncertain. The V and J ends lost 0 bases and 1 base respectively, with 9 bases between them. The CDR3 consists of 14 residues. Germline V CDR1 and CDR2: DFQATT, SNEGSKA (reference sequence). The CDR3 nucleotides are TGCAGTGCTAGAGATTCTCGGGGGAACACTGAAGCTTTCTTT. As protein: CSARDSRGNTEAFF.